Listed below are T cell receptor beta chains from one sample, sequenced in a study of graft-versus-host responses after intestinal transplantation. For these receptors, no antigen is known. Sequencing used immunoSEQ multiplex PCR; TCRdb keeps in-frame clones, though not all of them. The table includes more than 80,000 clones, roughly four fifths detected once. The sample in question was unstimulated CD8+ T cells sorted from spleen or lymph node cells, obtained before intestinal transplant. The receptor set was obtained from a human donor who received an intestinal transplant. The conserved cysteine and the conserved F or W are not part of the CDR3 here.

TRBV7-8,TRBJ2-7,ASSLSGAIEQY
TRBV7-6,TRBJ1-6,ASSSTLVVYNSPLH
TRBV4-2,TRBJ2-7,ASSQPRPGLAGEFSYEQY
TRBV6-1,TRBJ2-3,ASSGTGYDTDTQY
TRBV5-1,TRBJ2-7,ASSLGGEGVGDEQY
TRBV5-1,TRBJ2-1,ASRNTSGRPAHPYNEQF
TRBV15,NA,ATSRAPTGQVEQY
TRBV13,TRBJ2-1,ASSLRREGRDEQF
TRBV5-6,TRBJ1-2,ASSSAYREAYGYT
TRBV19,TRBJ2-7,ASSLAASSYEQY
TRBV27,TRBJ1-1,ASSLSIRGNTEAF
TRBV10-1,TRBJ2-1,ASSARAGSGEQF
TRBV6-5,TRBJ2-1,ASSYSPGSYEQF
TRBV27,TRBJ1-2,ASSRTGVYGYT
TRBV6-6,TRBJ2-7,ASNQVTSDEQY
TRBV2,TRBJ2-5,VSSVVELAGEETQY
TRBV4-1,TRBJ2-3,ASSQGAGGTDTQY
TRBV11-1,TRBJ1-1,ASSLGGGSEAF
TRBV7-2,TRBJ1-3,ASSGPGQSFSGNTIY
TRBV29-1,TRBJ2-1,SVVARVETYNEQF
TRBV7-6,TRBJ2-1,ASSLLDRDDNEQF
TRBV29-1,TRBJ2-5,SVSLLEPGTGTVETQY
TRBV6-1,TRBJ2-7,ASSPLAGDAYEQY
TRBV11-2,TRBJ1-2,ASSLDQYTYGYT
TRBV6-5,TRBJ2-7,ASSEDYYEQY
TRBV7-6,TRBJ2-7,ASSPGQVGYEQY
TRBV27,TRBJ2-4,ASSLYLGQAGNIQY
TRBV4-1,TRBJ2-7,ASSQGRFWGEQY
TRBV5-5,TRBJ1-1,ASSLAAEAF
TRBV19,TRBJ2-3,ASSITTSGITDTQY
TRBV21-1,TRBJ1-5,ASSKRRQLNQPQH
TRBV5-1,TRBJ1-6,ASSLDPQGALNSPLH
TRBV5-4,TRBJ2-2,ASSPGEDTGELF
TRBV11-3,TRBJ2-3,ASSSTGGADTQY
TRBV6-5,TRBJ1-1,ASSYSMGGAEAF
TRBV6-1,TRBJ2-5,ASSENPTSGYQETQY
TRBV5-1,TRBJ2-4,ASSKSTGGDRNIQY
TRBV28,TRBJ2-5,ASSFVIQGGGQVQETLY
TRBV27,TRBJ1-5,ASSLSGSNQPQH
TRBV10-2,TRBJ2-7,ASRGYEQY
TRBV7-9,TRBJ2-3,ASSLGLAGGPVGDTQY
TRBV6-6,TRBJ1-2,ASSYDSPGGYGYT
TRBV29-1,TRBJ2-1,SVEGSGRANEQF
TRBV10-2,TRBJ1-2,ASIGAGGFGYT